This TCR beta chain was identified in a study of blood T cell repertoires in COVID-19. Study details: Sites across the United States, Italy and Spain contributed samples from acute and convalescent COVID-19. T cells, B-cell-depleted T cells, or PBMCs supplied cDNA or gDNA.

Per the original data handling: Amplified reference gene primers provided the basis for estimating nucleated cell counts. The assay was immunoSEQ multiplex PCR, and TCRdb's table has in-frame clones only and misses some. V and J calls and clone size come straight from that table; D and trimming were deduced from the DNA. This sample has about 500,000 clones; around nine tenths occur once, and the top ten carry roughly 8%. Followed over time, Seattle patients had been enrolled while infection was active. V gave up 2 bases and J gave up 5 bases, with 11 bases separating them. Germline V gene data show CDR1 as SGHNT and CDR2 as YYREEE (reference sequence). The CDR3 has 14 amino acids.

The V gene is TRBV5-4, the J gene TRBJ1-5; D gene ambiguous. Sequenced: peripheral blood. This clonotype was obtained from a woman aged 45-65 years with COVID-19, enrolled during active disease. CDR3 DNA sequence: TGTGCCAGCAGCTTAGGGTTGGAGGATCAGCCCCAGCATTTT. Encoded protein: CASSLGLEDQPQHF.